Below, 29 T cell receptor beta chains from the same sample are listed, as sequenced in a study of OX40 agonist ivuxolimab in advanced cancers. Profiled with immunoSEQ multiplex PCR; TCRdb holds only in-frame clones, not every one. The profile shows roughly 20,000 clones, just over 85% of them singletons. The sample here was CD4+ or CD8+ T cells sorted from blood, taken in a trial of the OX40 agonist ivuxolimab. The source is an adult with an advanced solid tumor such as melanoma, head and neck, liver or kidney cancer.

This clone was seen only a few times. The CDR3 DNA sequence: TGCAGCGATAACAGGGGGGATAACTATGGCTACACCTTC. Its translation: CSDNRGDNYGYTF. The genes are TRBV29-1 and TRBJ1-2, with 8 nucleotides matching TRBD1. Germline CDR1 is SQVTM and CDR2 is ANQGSEA. Trimming took 7 bases from V and 1 from J; bases not matched to a gene: 5. The CDR3 loop spans 13 amino acids. Drawing the rest from reference TRBV29-1 and TRBJ1-2, the complete variable domain is SAVISQKPSRDICQRGTSLTIQCQVDSQVTMMFWYRQQPGQSLTLIATANQGSEATYESGFVIDKFPISRPNLTFSTLTVSNMSPEDSSIYLCSDNRGDNYGYTFGSGTRLTVV.

The rearrangement joins TRBV11-3 to TRBJ2-3, with TRBD2 matching 8 bases. The CDR3 is made up of 15 amino acids. Trimming at V came to 5 bases and at J to 4 bases, leaving 8 bases not matched to a gene. Germline V gene sequence: CDR1 SGHNT, CDR2 YENEEA. In nucleotides, the CDR3 is TGTGCCAGCAGCCCTTTAGCGGGAACAGCAGATACGCAGTATTTT. This sequence encodes CASSPLAGTADTQYF.

The V gene is TRBV5-1, the J gene TRBJ2-5; the match to TRBD2 covers 9 bases. Per germline, CDR1 SGHRS and CDR2 YFSETQ. The V segment lost 0 bases and the J segment 3 bases; nucleotides outside the gene matches: 3. This CDR3 spans 15 amino acids. The DNA for the CDR3 is TGCGCCAGCAGCTTGGCCGGGACTAGCAAAGAGACCCAGTACTTC. This translates into CASSLAGTSKETQYF.

The chain joins TRBV5-4 to TRBJ2-2; D is unclear. V was pared by 0 bases and J by 5 bases, with 8 bases between. The V gene's germline CDR1 is SGHNT and CDR2 YYREEE (reference sequence). This CDR3 contains 14 residues. CDR3 DNA sequence: TGTGCCAGCAGCTTGGGGGCCAGGACCGGGGAGCTGTTTTTT. It translates to CASSLGARTGELFF.

The V call is TRBV7-2, the J call TRBJ2-1, with D perhaps TRBD1 or TRBD2 (6 bases each). The V gene's germline CDR1 is SGHTA and CDR2 FQGNSA. V was trimmed by 5 bases and J by 9 bases, leaving 17 bases between them. The CDR3 sequence is 14 residues long. DNA of the CDR3: TGTGCCAGCAGCCCCCCGGCCGGGGGCGGTGAGCAGTTCTTC. This translates into CASSPPAGGGEQFF.

The chain carries TRBV15 and TRBJ2-2, with a possible D match to TRBD2 (6 bases). V was clipped by 0 bases and J by 6 bases, with 14 bases between them. The CDR3 consists of 16 residues. CDR1 is LNHNV, CDR2 YYDKDF, per germline (reference sequence). In DNA, the CDR3 is TGTGCCACCAGCAGAGATTGGGCGGGACCCCCCGGGGAGCTGTTTTTT. It is translated as CATSRDWAGPPGELFF.

This clone was counted once. V is TRBV13 and J is TRBJ2-2, with 8 bases lining up with TRBD2. The ends lost 8 bases at V and 2 bases at J; junction bases unmatched: 10. Per the germline V gene, CDR1 is PRHDT and CDR2 is FYEKMQ (reference sequence). This CDR3 contains 16 residues. The CDR3 here is CASGRAGASNTGELFF. The CDR3 DNA is TGTGCCAGCGGGCGAGCGGGGGCCTCAAACACCGGGGAGCTGTTTTTT.

The genes are TRBV5-1 and TRBJ2-5, with 10 bases aligning to TRBD2. After removal of 2 bases from V and 5 bases from J, the junction contained 6 bases not matched to a gene. The V gene's germline CDR1 is SGHRS and CDR2 YFSETQ. The CDR3 consists of 15 residues. The CDR3 sequence is CASSFSGGVPETQYF. As DNA, the CDR3 is TGCGCCAGCAGCTTCAGCGGGGGGGTGCCGGAGACCCAGTACTTC.

The sample holds one count of this clone. This chain connects TRBV5-6 to TRBJ2-5; TRBD1 aligns across 9 bases. The germline V gene encodes CDR1 SGHDT and CDR2 YYEEEE. The CDR3 totals 15 residues. Trimming removed 4 bases from V and 5 bases from J; junction bases left unmatched: 9. CDR3 in DNA: TGTGCCAGCAGCGGACCGGGACAGGGATGGGAGACCCAGTACTTC. It yields the protein CASSGPGQGWETQYF.

This clone was recorded only once. The chain couples TRBV19 to TRBJ2-1; D might be TRBD2 (5 bases). This CDR3 comprises 15 residues. With 7 bases removed from V and 0 bases from J, the gap between germline ends came to 13 bases. Germline V CDR1 and CDR2: LNHDA, SQIVND (reference sequence). CDR3 in amino acids: CASTEDSSSYNEQFF. CDR3 DNA sequence: TGTGCCAGTACAGAGGACTCGAGCTCCTACAATGAGCAGTTCTTC.

This rearrangement joins TRBV10-1 to TRBJ2-1, with 9 bases lining up with TRBD1. From germline, CDR1 is WNHNN and CDR2 SYGVQD (reference sequence). CDR3 length: 12 residues. Unmatched junction bases numbered 6, after V lost 7 bases and J lost 11 bases. The CDR3 spells CASKDGQGQQFF. In DNA, the CDR3 is TGCGCCAGCAAGGACGGACAGGGGCAGCAGTTCTTC.

CDR3 sequence (DNA): TGTGCCAGCAGTCTGGGGGGATATGGTACTAGTGAAGCTTTCTTT. As protein: CASSLGGYGTSEAFF. The V gene is TRBV27, the J gene TRBJ1-1; tentatively, D is TRBD1 (5 bases). Per the germline V gene, CDR1 is MNHEY and CDR2 is SMNVEV (reference sequence). CDR3 length equals 15 residues. The germline V and J ends were trimmed by 5 bases and 7 bases, with 20 bases remaining between them.

This clone came up once. The J gene is TRBJ2-2, the V gene TRBV5-1, with D perhaps matching TRBD1 (5 bases). Looked up from germline, CDR1 is SGHRS and CDR2 is YFSETQ. The CDR3 extends over 16 amino acids. V was trimmed by 0 bases and J by 3 bases, leaving 12 bases between them. DNA for the CDR3: TGCGCCAGCAGCTTGGAATTTGCAGGGCACACCGGGGAGCTGTTTTTT. This translates into CASSLEFAGHTGELFF.

This chain uses TRBV19 with TRBJ1-5, with D possibly being TRBD1 (5 bases). The germline V gene has CDR1 LNHDA and CDR2 SQIVND (reference sequence). V was trimmed by 5 bases and J by 0 bases, leaving 8 bases between them. This CDR3 has 14 amino acids. CDR3 nucleotide sequence: TGTGCCAGTAGTCGGACACGTAGCAATCAGCCCCAGCATTTT. Protein: CASSRTRSNQPQHF.

The chain carries TRBV9 and TRBJ2-7; D gene ambiguous. Germline loops: CDR1 SGDLS, CDR2 YYNGEE. The V and J ends lost 0 bases and 5 bases respectively, with 15 bases between them. CDR3 length equals 15 residues. This CDR3 is CASSVAGSYGDEQYF. For the CDR3, the DNA is TGTGCCAGCAGCGTAGCCGGCAGTTATGGGGACGAGCAGTACTTC.

The chain links TRBV19 to TRBJ2-1; the match to TRBD1 covers 8 bases. Trimming cost V 5 bases and J 12 bases; bases outside gene matches: 9. The germline gives CDR1 LNHDA, CDR2 SQIVND (reference sequence). The CDR3 runs 13 residues. The CDR3 bases are TGTGCCAGTAGTGCGGGACAGGTTATGAGGCAGTTCTTC. It specifies CASSAGQVMRQFF.

The chain uses TRBV7-2 and TRBJ1-2, with unresolved D. This CDR3 comprises 14 residues. V was trimmed by 5 bases and J by 2 bases, leaving 12 bases between them. Germline assignment: CDR1 SGHTA and CDR2 FQGNSA. The CDR3 protein is CASSPFRVNYGYTF. For the CDR3, the DNA is TGTGCCAGCAGCCCATTCCGGGTGAACTATGGCTACACCTTC.

This clone was seen only once. The chain combines TRBV11-2 with TRBJ2-7; D is undetermined. This CDR3 region has 16 residues. The V end lost 5 bases, the J end lost 0 bases, and 17 bases lay between the germline ends. The germline gives CDR1 SGHAT, CDR2 FQNNGV. The DNA for the CDR3 is TGTGCCAGCAGCCCCCCCGGTATTTTAAGCTCCTACGAGCAGTACTTC. Translation gives CASSPPGILSSYEQYF. Using reference TRBV11-2 and TRBJ2-7 for the parts outside the CDR3, the full variable domain is EAGVAQSPRYKIIEKRQSVAFWCNPISGHATLYWYQQILGQGPKLLIQFQNNGVVDDSQLPKDRFSAERLKGVDSTLKIQPAKLEDSAVYLCASSPPGILSSYEQYFGPGTRLTVT.

The table lists this clone with a few counts. This chain joins TRBV27 and TRBJ2-1; a weak D match, TRBD1 (6 bases). Trimming pared 7 bases from V and 4 bases from J, leaving 14 bases between. In germline, CDR1 is MNHEY, CDR2 SMNVEV (reference sequence). The CDR3 is 14 amino acids. The CDR3 here is CASTLQGAYNEQFF. The CDR3, as DNA: TGTGCCAGCACCTTACAGGGAGCTTACAATGAGCAGTTCTTC.

The chain recombines TRBV27 with TRBJ1-1, with TRBD1 as a possible D gene (5 bases). This CDR3 region has 14 residues. V was pared by 3 bases and J by 4 bases, with 12 bases between. Germline CDR1 MNHEY, CDR2 SMNVEV (reference sequence). CDR3 in amino acids: CASSFDPRGTEAFF. The CDR3, as DNA: TGTGCCAGCAGTTTCGATCCAAGGGGCACTGAAGCTTTCTTT.

The V and J genes are TRBV6-1 and TRBJ2-1, with 7 positions matching TRBD1. The V and J ends lost 4 bases and 7 bases, in that order; junction bases with no gene match: 13. This CDR3 contains 16 residues. Germline loops: CDR1 MNHNS, CDR2 SASEGT. The DNA for the CDR3 is TGTGCCAGCAGTGGTACAGGGGCCGGGGCGTGGAATGAGCAGTTCTTC. Translation: CASSGTGAGAWNEQFF.

This clone was found once. The V call is TRBV9, the J call TRBJ2-1; D is possibly TRBD1 or TRBD2 (9 bases each). This CDR3 has 19 residues. Germline V gene lookup returns CDR1 SGDLS and CDR2 YYNGEE. Trimming pared 4 bases from V and 5 bases from J, leaving 28 bases between. CDR3 residues: CASSPRGQGASGVDNEQFF. In DNA form, the CDR3 reads TGTGCCAGCAGCCCCCGGGGACAGGGAGCTAGCGGGGTCGACAATGAGCAGTTCTTC.

The rearrangement uses TRBV6-6 and TRBJ2-3; 8 bases map to TRBD2. The CDR3 covers 13 residues. V was clipped by 6 bases and J by 4 bases; unmatched bases: 3. Germline CDR1 and CDR2: MNHNY and SVGAGI (reference sequence). DNA of the CDR3: TGTGCCAGCAGGGGACTAGGGGCAGATACGCAGTATTTT. It yields the protein CASRGLGADTQYF.

V usage is TRBV7-3 and J usage is TRBJ2-1, with D perhaps TRBD2 (6 bases). From germline, CDR1 is SGHTA and CDR2 FQGTGA. The CDR3 totals 15 residues. V was clipped by 5 bases and J by 10 bases, with 21 bases between them. This chain's CDR3 is CASSHPRDAAGEQFF. The CDR3 DNA sequence: TGTGCCAGCAGCCACCCCCGGGACGCCGCGGGAGAGCAGTTCTTC.

The chain uses TRBV6-5 and TRBJ1-3; a weak D match, TRBD1 (5 bases). Germline V gene sequence: CDR1 MNHEY, CDR2 SVGAGI. V dropped 0 bases and J dropped 0 bases, with 9 bases sitting between them. CDR3 length: 16 amino acids. The CDR3 sequence: CASSYSRGSSGNTIYF. The CDR3 DNA follows: TGTGCCAGCAGTTACTCAAGGGGTAGCTCTGGAAACACCATATATTTT.

J is TRBJ2-7 and V is TRBV4-3, with D perhaps TRBD2 (5 bases). V lost 5 bases to trimming and J lost 7 bases, with 12 bases between them. CDR1 is LGHNA, CDR2 YSLEER, per germline. This CDR3 is built from 12 residues. CDR3 protein: CASSGSSGEQYF. CDR3 DNA sequence: TGCGCCAGCAGCGGGTCTTCGGGGGAGCAGTACTTC.

Only one count was recorded for this clone. The V call is TRBV15, the J call TRBJ2-2; 9 bases are shared with TRBD2. Looked up from germline, CDR1 is LNHNV and CDR2 is YYDKDF (reference sequence). This CDR3 region has 16 residues. V trimming: 0 bases; J trimming: 2 bases; junction bases outside the gene matches: 1. CDR3: CATSREAGGNTGELFF. CDR3 nucleotides: TGTGCCACCAGCAGAGAAGCGGGGGGAAACACCGGGGAGCTGTTTTTT.

The DNA of the CDR3 is TGTGCCAGCAGCACCCCGGGAGGGATCTACGAGCAGTACTTC. It codes for CASSTPGGIYEQYF. The chain couples TRBV5-6 to TRBJ2-5; TRBD2 matches at 8 bases. The DNA end favors TRBJ2-7, so the J call may be wrong. CDR1 and CDR2 from the germline V gene are SGHDT and YYEEEE. The CDR3 loop spans 14 amino acids.

The V and J genes are TRBV13 and TRBJ1-6; 7 nucleotides align to TRBD1. The V gene's germline CDR1 is PRHDT and CDR2 FYEKMQ (reference sequence). Trimming removed 9 bases from V and 8 bases from J; junction bases left unmatched: 22. This CDR3 has 18 residues. CDR3 sequence reads: CASSLRGHRGHRDSPLHF. In DNA, the CDR3 is TGTGCCAGTTCGCTTCGGGGGCACAGGGGCCACCGCGATTCACCCCTCCACTTT.